This section outlines one T cell receptor beta chain sequence together with its context. This clonotype appeared many times. This receptor's antigen is unknown. Base qualities are not at hand, and no much larger clone is one base apart. The sample originates from a study of spatial heterogeneity in lung cancer (dated by TCRdb to about 2019). About the study as a whole: Donors were 72 patients with early-stage, untreated non-small cell lung cancer from the lung TRACERx cohort. TCR repertoire features were related to nonsynonymous mutation counts determined by whole-exome sequencing of tumor tissue. In the raw uncorrected reads, each unique combination of TCR and UMI appeared on average more than ten times. Beta-chain transcripts were consistently detected in greater numbers than alpha-chain transcripts, which likely reflects a higher abundance of beta-chain transcripts. TCR alpha and beta repertoires were quantitatively compared across multiple tumor regions, matched nontumor lung and blood in non-small cell lung cancer. Follow-up PBMC samples were sequenced whenever the samples were available, and the median time to follow-up was roughly two years after resection. Both alpha and beta chains were TCR-sequenced in 200 to 250 tumor regions, under 70 matched nontumor lung samples and around 50 PBMC samples obtained at surgery. Results and caveats for the whole study, not just this receptor: Ubiquitous expanded tumor TCRs were found in blood more often at tumor resection than at routine follow-up. Only roughly 15 patients were included in comparisons of baseline and follow-up blood repertoires. Confirming at a functional level the hypothesis that regional TCRs recognize regional mutations was considered to require additional single-cell paired TCR alpha and beta sequencing.

The label giving this sample's time point can be read as: blood at routine non-recurrence follow-up after resection. Whole RNA extracted from tumor and nontumor lung tissue, or from cryopreserved PBMC samples, was used for TCR sequencing without cell sorting. Patients were selected for TCR sequencing only if sufficient RNA was available from at least two tumor regions. Taken from cysteine to phenylalanine, the CDR3 has 14 residues. Of all the DNA, just the CDR3 is kept, 42 bases in frame from base 1. The junction carries 13 bases between V and J, which are trimmed by 3 bases and 3 bases respectively. From the germline V gene, CDR1 is SGHRS and CDR2 is YFSETQ. The library came from 5' RACE. The sequencer listed for this sample is NextSeq 500. The TCR library protocol attached a unique molecular identifier to each TCR cDNA molecule to allow correction of PCR and sequencing errors. The original methods were these. TCR identification, UMI-based error correction and CDR3 extraction were all carried out with Decombinator tools. Expanded TCRs were defined as those above a frequency of 2 per 1,000, corresponding to the top 1% of the tumor frequency distribution. Renyi diversity was calculated using the R vegan package after each repertoire was subsampled 100 times to 5,000 TCRs. CDR3 similarity networks were built from amino acid triplet string-kernel similarity, with CDR3s being connected when pairwise similarity was above 0.82. The raw public reads went through TCRdb reprocessing: fastp at Q25, MiXCR clone calling, in-frame beta chains kept. Merged by CDR3 protein, the rows form single entries marked with the most common genes and DNA. The V and J calls reflect TCRdb's pipeline rather than the authors' work. The sample table contains fewer than 20,000 distinct CDR3 sequences; only one count was recorded for 9.2% of them. The ten largest account for about a fifth of the sample.

The TCR originated in a male donor with early-stage non-small cell lung cancer. This chain is built from TRBV5-1 and TRBJ2-7; the best D guess is TRBD2, with 6 bases matching. The sample in question was PBMCs, obtained at follow-up. The sequence in DNA is TGCGCCAGCAGCTCCGAGGCTAGCGACTACGAGCAGTACTTC. It codes for CASSSEASDYEQYF.